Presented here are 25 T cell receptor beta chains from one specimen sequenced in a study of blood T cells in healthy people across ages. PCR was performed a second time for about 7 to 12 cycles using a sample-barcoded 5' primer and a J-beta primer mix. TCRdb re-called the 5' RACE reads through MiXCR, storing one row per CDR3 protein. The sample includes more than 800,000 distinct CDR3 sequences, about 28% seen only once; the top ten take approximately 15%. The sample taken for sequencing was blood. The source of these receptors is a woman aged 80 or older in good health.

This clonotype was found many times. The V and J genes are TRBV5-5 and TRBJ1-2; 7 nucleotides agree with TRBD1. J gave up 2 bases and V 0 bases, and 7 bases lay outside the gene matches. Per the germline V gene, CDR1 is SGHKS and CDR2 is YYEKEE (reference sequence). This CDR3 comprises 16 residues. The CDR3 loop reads CASSLGRGTPNYGYTF. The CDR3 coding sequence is TGTGCCAGCAGCTTGGGCAGGGGGACTCCAAACTATGGCTACACCTTC.

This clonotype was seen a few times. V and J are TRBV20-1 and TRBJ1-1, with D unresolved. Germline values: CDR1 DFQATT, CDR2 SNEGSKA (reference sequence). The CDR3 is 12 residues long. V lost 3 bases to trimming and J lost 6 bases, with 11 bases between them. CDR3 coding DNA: TGCAGTGCTAGTGTAGTTCTAGCTGAAGCTTTCTTT. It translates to CSASVVLAEAFF.

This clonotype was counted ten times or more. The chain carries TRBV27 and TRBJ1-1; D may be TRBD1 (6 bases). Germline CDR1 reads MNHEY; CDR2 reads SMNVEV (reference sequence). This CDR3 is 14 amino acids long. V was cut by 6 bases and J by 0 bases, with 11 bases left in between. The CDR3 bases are TGTGCCAGCAGAAGGACAGCCATGAACACTGAAGCTTTCTTT. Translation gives CASRRTAMNTEAFF.

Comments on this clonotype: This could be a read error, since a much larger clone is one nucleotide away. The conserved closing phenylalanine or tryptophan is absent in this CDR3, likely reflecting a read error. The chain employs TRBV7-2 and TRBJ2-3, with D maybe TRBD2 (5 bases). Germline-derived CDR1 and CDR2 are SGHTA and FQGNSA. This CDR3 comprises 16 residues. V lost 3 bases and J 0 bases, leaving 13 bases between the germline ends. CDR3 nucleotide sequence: TGTGCCAGCAGCTTTTCCCGGACTCCAAGCACAGATACGCAGTATGTT. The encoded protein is CASSFSRTPSTDTQYV.

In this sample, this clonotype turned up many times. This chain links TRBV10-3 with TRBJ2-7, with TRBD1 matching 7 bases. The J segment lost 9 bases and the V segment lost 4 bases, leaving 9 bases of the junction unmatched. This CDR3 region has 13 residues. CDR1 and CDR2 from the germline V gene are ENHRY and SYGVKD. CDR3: CAISANDRVGQYF. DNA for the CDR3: TGTGCCATCAGTGCTAACGACAGGGTAGGGCAGTACTTC.

CDR3 bases: TGTGCCAGCAGCCCGAAGGACACACATGGCTACACCTTC. It translates to CASSPKDTHGYTF. The chain is built from TRBV11-2 and TRBJ1-2, with a tentative D call TRBD1 (5 bases). Germline assignment: CDR1 SGHAT and CDR2 FQNNGV. This CDR3 comprises 13 residues. V was shortened by 5 bases and J by 6 bases, with 13 bases between the two germline ends.

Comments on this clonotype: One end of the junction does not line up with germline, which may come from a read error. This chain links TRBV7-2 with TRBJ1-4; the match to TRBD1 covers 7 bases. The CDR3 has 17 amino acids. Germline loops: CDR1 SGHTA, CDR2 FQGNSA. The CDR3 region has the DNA TGTGCCAGCAGCTTAATGGACAGGCTGACAACTAATGAAAAACGGTTTTTT. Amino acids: CASSLMDRLTTNEKRFF. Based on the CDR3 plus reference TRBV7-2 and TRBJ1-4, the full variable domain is GAGVSQSPSNKVTEKGKDVELRCDPISGHTALYWYRQSLGQGLEFLIYFQGNSAPDKSGLPSDRFSAERTGGSVSTLTIQRTQQEDSAVYLCASSLMDRLTTNEKRFFGSGTQLSVL.

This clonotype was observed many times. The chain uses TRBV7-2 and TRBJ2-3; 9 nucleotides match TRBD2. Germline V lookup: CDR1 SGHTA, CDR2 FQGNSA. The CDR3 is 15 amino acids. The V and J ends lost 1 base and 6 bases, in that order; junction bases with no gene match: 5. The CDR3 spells CASSLEGLAYDTQYF. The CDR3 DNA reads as TGTGCCAGCAGCTTAGAAGGACTAGCGTACGATACGCAGTATTTT.

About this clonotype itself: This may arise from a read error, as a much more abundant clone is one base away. The CDR3 coding sequence is TGCGCCAGCAGCTCCAGGGTTTTGAACACTGAAGTTTTCTTT. As protein: CASSSRVLNTEVFF. The chain uses TRBV5-1 and TRBJ1-1; D might be TRBD1 (5 bases). The germline V gene encodes CDR1 SGHRS and CDR2 YFSETQ. The CDR3 is made up of 14 amino acids.

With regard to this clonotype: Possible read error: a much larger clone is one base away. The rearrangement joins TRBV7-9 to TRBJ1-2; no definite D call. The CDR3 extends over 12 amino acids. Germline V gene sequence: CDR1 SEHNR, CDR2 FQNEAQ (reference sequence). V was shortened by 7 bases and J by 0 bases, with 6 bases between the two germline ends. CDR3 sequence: CASNSPNYGYTF. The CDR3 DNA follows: TGTGCCAGCAACTCCCCTAACTATGGCTACACCTTC.

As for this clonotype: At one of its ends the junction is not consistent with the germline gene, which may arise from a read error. In nucleotides, the CDR3 is TGTGCCAGCCGGGACAGGGATGCCGGGGGGCTGTTTTTT. Residues: CASRDRDAGGLFF. This chain uses TRBV6-6 with TRBJ2-2, with 9 bases aligning to TRBD1. The CDR3 sequence is 13 residues long. Per germline, CDR1 MNHNY and CDR2 SVGAGI (reference sequence).

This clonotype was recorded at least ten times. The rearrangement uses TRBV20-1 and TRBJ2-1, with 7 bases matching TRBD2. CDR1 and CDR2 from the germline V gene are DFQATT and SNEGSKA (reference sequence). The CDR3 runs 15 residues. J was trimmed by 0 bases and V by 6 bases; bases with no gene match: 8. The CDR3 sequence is CSAGPSGRSYNEQFF. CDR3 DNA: TGCAGTGCGGGACCTAGCGGCCGCTCCTACAATGAGCAGTTCTTC.

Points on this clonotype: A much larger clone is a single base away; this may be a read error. CDR3 coding DNA: TGTGCCAGCAGTTCGTTACAGGGTGTAGGGACCCAGTACTTC. Its translation: CASSSLQGVGTQYF. The V gene is TRBV6-6, the J gene TRBJ2-5, with D perhaps matching TRBD1 (6 bases). Trimming left V 4 bases short and J 7 bases short, with 16 bases between. The CDR3 runs 14 residues. Germline CDR1 and CDR2: MNHNY and SVGAGI (reference sequence).

The CDR3 protein is CASSSRRGRADVQYF. In DNA form, the CDR3 reads TGTGCCAGCAGTTCCCGGAGAGGGAGAGCAGATGTGCAATATTTT. The chain has TRBV12-3 or TRBV12-4 and TRBJ2-3, with D possibly matching TRBD2 (5 bases). The germline V and J ends were trimmed by 4 bases and 15 bases, with 26 bases remaining between them. The CDR3 consists of 15 residues.

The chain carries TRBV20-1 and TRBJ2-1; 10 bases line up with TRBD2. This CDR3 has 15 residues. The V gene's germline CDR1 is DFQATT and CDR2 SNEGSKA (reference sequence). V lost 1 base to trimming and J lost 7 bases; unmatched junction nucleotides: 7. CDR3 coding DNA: TGCAGTGCTAGAGGAGGGCTAGCGGGGGTTAATGAGCAGTTCTTC. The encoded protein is CSARGGLAGVNEQFF.

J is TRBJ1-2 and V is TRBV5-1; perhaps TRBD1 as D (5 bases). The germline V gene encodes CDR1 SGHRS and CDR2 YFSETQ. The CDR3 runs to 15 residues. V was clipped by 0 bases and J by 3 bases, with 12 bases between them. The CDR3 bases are TGCGCCAGCAGCTTGGATGGGGCGCGGGACTATGGCTACACCTTC. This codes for CASSLDGARDYGYTF.

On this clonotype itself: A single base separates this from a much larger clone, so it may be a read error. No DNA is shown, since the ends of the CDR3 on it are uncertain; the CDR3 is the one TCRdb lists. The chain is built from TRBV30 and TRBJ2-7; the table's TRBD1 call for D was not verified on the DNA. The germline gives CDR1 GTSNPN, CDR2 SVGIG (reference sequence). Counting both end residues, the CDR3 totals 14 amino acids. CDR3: CAWSVGPGAYEQNF.

CDR3 amino acids: CSVLTEGQPQHF. The DNA for the CDR3 is TGCAGCGTTTTGACCGAGGGGCAGCCCCAGCATTTT. The rearrangement uses TRBV29-1 and TRBJ1-5; D might be TRBD1 (5 bases). The CDR3 consists of 12 residues. Germline loops: CDR1 SQVTM, CDR2 ANQGSEA. The V end lost 5 bases, the J end lost 7 bases, and 12 bases lay between the germline ends.

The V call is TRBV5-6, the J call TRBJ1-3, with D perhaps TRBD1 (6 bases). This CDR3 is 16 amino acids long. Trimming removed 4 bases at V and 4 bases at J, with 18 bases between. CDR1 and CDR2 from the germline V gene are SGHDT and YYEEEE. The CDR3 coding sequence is TGTGCCAGCAGCCCGCTAAACAGGGCACACGGAAACACCATATATTTT. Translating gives CASSPLNRAHGNTIYF.

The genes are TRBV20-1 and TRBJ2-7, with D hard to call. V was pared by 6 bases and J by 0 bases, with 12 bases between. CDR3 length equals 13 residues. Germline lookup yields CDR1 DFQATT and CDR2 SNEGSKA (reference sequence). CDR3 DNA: TGCAGTGCCGCCGCCGAGCTCTCCTACGAGCAGTACTTC. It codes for CSAAAELSYEQYF.

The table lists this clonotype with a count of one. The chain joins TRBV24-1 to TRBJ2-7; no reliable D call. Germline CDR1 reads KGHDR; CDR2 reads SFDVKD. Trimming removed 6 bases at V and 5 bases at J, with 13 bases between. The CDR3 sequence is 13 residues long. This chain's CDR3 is CATSRGDPNEQYF. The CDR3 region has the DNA TGTGCCACCAGTCGTGGGGATCCAAACGAGCAGTACTTC.

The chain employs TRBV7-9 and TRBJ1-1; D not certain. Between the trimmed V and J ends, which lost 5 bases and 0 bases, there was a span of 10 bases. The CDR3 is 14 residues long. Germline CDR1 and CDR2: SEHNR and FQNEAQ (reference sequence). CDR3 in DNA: TGTGCCAGCAGCCAAGGGTTTGTGAACACTGAAGCTTTCTTT. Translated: CASSQGFVNTEAFF.

The CDR3 loop is CASSTNPNTGELFF. CDR3 nucleotides: TGTGCCAGCAGTACTAACCCAAACACCGGGGAGCTGTTTTTT. The chain has TRBV6-1 and TRBJ2-2; D is unclear. The CDR3 sequence is 14 residues long. Germline V gene data show CDR1 as MNHNS and CDR2 as SASEGT. Trimming shortened V by 5 bases and J by 2 bases, and 9 bases separated the two germline ends.

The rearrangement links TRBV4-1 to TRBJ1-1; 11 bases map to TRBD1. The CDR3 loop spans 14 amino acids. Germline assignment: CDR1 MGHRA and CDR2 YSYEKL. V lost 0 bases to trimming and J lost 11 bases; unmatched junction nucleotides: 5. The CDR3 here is CASSQDRTGGNAFF. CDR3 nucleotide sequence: TGCGCCAGCAGCCAAGACCGGACAGGGGGCAATGCTTTCTTT.

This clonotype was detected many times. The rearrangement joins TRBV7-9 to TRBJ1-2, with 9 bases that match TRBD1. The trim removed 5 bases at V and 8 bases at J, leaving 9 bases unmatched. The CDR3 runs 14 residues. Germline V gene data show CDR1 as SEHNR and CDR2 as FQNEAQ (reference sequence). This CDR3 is CASSAPGQGNGYTF. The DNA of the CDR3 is TGTGCCAGCAGCGCCCCGGGACAGGGAAACGGCTACACCTTC.